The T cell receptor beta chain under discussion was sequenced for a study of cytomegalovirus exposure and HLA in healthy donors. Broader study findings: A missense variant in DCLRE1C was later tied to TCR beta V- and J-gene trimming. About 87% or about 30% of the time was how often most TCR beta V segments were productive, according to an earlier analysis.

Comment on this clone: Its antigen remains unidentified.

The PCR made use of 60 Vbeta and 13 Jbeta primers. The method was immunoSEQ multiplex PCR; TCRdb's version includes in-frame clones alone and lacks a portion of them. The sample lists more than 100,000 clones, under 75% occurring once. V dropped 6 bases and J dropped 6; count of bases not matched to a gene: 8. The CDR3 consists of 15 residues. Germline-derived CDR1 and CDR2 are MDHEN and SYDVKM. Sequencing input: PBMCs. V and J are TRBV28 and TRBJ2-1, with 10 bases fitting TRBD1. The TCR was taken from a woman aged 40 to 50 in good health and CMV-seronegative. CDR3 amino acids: CASSQPGQGPNEQFF. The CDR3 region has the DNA TGTGCCAGCAGCCAACCGGGACAGGGGCCCAATGAGCAGTTCTTC.